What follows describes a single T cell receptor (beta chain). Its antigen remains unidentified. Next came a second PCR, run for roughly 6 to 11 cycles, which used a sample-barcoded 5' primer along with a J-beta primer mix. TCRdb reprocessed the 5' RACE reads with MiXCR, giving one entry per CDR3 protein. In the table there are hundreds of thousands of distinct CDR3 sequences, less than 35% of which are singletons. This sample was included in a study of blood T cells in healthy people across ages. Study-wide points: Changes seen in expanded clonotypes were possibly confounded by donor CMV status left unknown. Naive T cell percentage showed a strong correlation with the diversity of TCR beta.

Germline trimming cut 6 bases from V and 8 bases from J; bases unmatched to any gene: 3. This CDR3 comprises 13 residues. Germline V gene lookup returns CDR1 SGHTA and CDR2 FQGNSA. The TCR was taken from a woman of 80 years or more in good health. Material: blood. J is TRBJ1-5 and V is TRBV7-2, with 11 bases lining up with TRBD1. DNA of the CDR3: TGTGCCAGCAGTCCGGGACAGGGGGAGCCCCAGCATTTT. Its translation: CASSPGQGEPQHF.